The 30 T cell receptor beta chains reported below all come from one sample, sequenced in a study of cytotoxic CD8 clonotypes in ibrutinib-treated CLL. Produced via immunoSEQ multiplex PCR; TCRdb's table is partial and in-frame only. Of around 330,000 clones in the sample, 67% were seen once. The sample in question was PBMCs, obtained after 36 months of ibrutinib treatment. These TCRs come from a human donor with chronic lymphocytic leukemia.

The chain uses TRBV4-1 and TRBJ2-1; 12 bases are a match to TRBD2. Per germline, CDR1 MGHRA and CDR2 YSYEKL. J lost 4 bases, V lost 0 bases, and 10 bases had no gene match. This CDR3 is built from 19 residues. This CDR3 is CASSQESLAGGSSYNEQFF. The CDR3 DNA sequence: TGCGCCAGCAGCCAAGAATCGCTAGCGGGAGGGTCTTCATACAATGAGCAGTTCTTC.

The J gene is TRBJ2-7, the V gene TRBV7-9, with 10 bases that match TRBD1. V gave up 5 bases and J gave up 0 bases; unmatched junction bases: 4. The CDR3 consists of 15 residues. Germline V gene lookup returns CDR1 SEHNR and CDR2 FQNEAQ (reference sequence). The CDR3, as DNA: TGTGCCAGCAGCGAGAGGGACAGGGGCTCCTACGAGCAGTACTTC. It encodes CASSERDRGSYEQYF. The variable domain in full, completed from reference TRBV7-9 and TRBJ2-7, reads DTGVSQNPRHKITKRGQNVTFRCDPISEHNRLYWYRQTLGQGPEFLTYFQNEAQLEKSRLLSDRFSAERPKGSFSTLEIQRTEQGDSAMYLCASSERDRGSYEQYFGPGTRLTVT.

This chain uses TRBV27 with TRBJ2-6, with D unclear. This CDR3 is 16 amino acids long. Deletions cut 7 bases from V and 3 bases from J, with 16 bases between. Germline V gene sequence: CDR1 MNHEY, CDR2 SMNVEV (reference sequence). The CDR3: CASTPMGSGGANVLTF. CDR3 DNA sequence: TGTGCCAGCACCCCAATGGGGTCCGGTGGGGCCAACGTCCTGACTTTC.

The chain recombines TRBV7-3 with TRBJ1-1; 9 nucleotides align to TRBD1. The V gene's germline CDR1 is SGHTA and CDR2 FQGTGA. This CDR3 contains 17 residues. The trim removed 3 bases at V and 1 base at J, leaving 9 bases unmatched. CDR3 sequence reads: CASSFGGQGGWNTEAFF. As DNA, the CDR3 is TGTGCCAGCAGCTTTGGGGGACAGGGAGGGTGGAACACTGAAGCTTTCTTT.

This chain connects TRBV29-1 to TRBJ2-1, with D possibly TRBD1 on 7 matching bases. Germline V lookup: CDR1 SQVTM, CDR2 ANQGSEA. There are 18 residues in the CDR3. V gave up 4 bases and J gave up 2 bases, with 24 bases separating them. The CDR3 nucleotides read TGCAGCGTTGCGGGAGTTTGGGGAGTGACAGGGACCTACAATGAGCAGTTCTTC. Protein sequence: CSVAGVWGVTGTYNEQFF.

The gene calls are TRBV6-1 and TRBJ1-1; D call uncertain. The CDR3 spans 14 residues. Germline V gives CDR1 MNHNS, CDR2 SASEGT. With 3 bases removed from V and 8 bases from J, the gap between germline ends came to 16 bases. The CDR3 is CASSESLGSREAFF. CDR3 DNA: TGTGCCAGCAGTGAGTCCCTCGGCTCCCGGGAAGCTTTCTTT.

The chain is built from TRBV19 and TRBJ2-3; no reliable D call. This CDR3 is 15 amino acids long. Trimming cost V 1 base and J 1 base, with 9 bases left between them. The germline V gene encodes CDR1 LNHDA and CDR2 SQIVND (reference sequence). The CDR3 spells CASSIGGWGTDTQYF. The CDR3 DNA follows: TGTGCCAGTAGTATAGGGGGTTGGGGCACAGATACGCAGTATTTT.

The chain couples TRBV6-6 to TRBJ2-3; tentatively, D is TRBD2 (5 bases). The CDR3 is 13 residues long. Trimming left V 6 bases short and J 5 bases short, with 12 bases between. Germline loops: CDR1 MNHNY, CDR2 SVGAGI (reference sequence). The CDR3 bases are TGTGCCAGCAGACCCCCCGGGGAAGATACGCAGTATTTT. Its protein product is CASRPPGEDTQYF.

The genes are TRBV2 and TRBJ2-2, with 9 bases matching TRBD1. This CDR3 region has 15 residues. CDR1 and CDR2 from the germline V gene are SNHLY and FYNNEI. V dropped 6 bases and J dropped 5; count of bases not matched to a gene: 7. CDR3 DNA sequence: TGTGCCAGCAGGGAACAGGGGGCTTTGACCGGGGAGCTGTTTTTT. Translated, it gives CASREQGALTGELFF.

This clone was counted between two and nine times. The V gene is TRBV6-1, the J gene TRBJ1-5; D is unclear. The CDR3 consists of 12 residues. Germline values: CDR1 MNHNS, CDR2 SASEGT. V was cut by 5 bases and J by 4 bases, with 6 bases left in between. The CDR3: CASSSINQPQHF. The CDR3 DNA is TGTGCCAGCAGTTCCATAAATCAGCCCCAGCATTTT.

V usage is TRBV6-5 and J usage is TRBJ2-1; D perhaps matches TRBD2 (5 bases). The CDR3 covers 15 residues. Trimming took off 2 bases at V and 0 bases at J, with 8 bases between the two ends. The germline V gene encodes CDR1 MNHEY and CDR2 SVGAGI. The CDR3 reads CASSYEGSSYNEQFF. As DNA, the CDR3 is TGTGCCAGCAGTTACGAGGGCAGCTCCTACAATGAGCAGTTCTTC.

This clone was counted a few times. The chain combines TRBV5-1 with TRBJ2-7; 11 bases map to TRBD2. The length of the CDR3 is 15 residues. V was clipped by 4 bases and J by 5 bases; unmatched bases: 8. Germline V gene data show CDR1 as SGHRS and CDR2 as YFSETQ. Written as DNA, the CDR3 is TGCGCCAGCAGCCCCTGGGTAGCGGGAGGGAACGAGCAGTACTTC. Protein product: CASSPWVAGGNEQYF.

This chain connects TRBV4-1 to TRBJ1-1, with 9 bases fitting TRBD1. The CDR3 contains 15 residues. Germline trimming cut 2 bases from V and 5 bases from J; bases unmatched to any gene: 6. CDR1 and CDR2 (germline): MGHRA, YSYEKL. CDR3 residues: CASSQLRTGVTEAFF. The CDR3 DNA sequence: TGCGCCAGCAGCCAACTACGGACAGGGGTGACTGAAGCTTTCTTT.

The chain recombines TRBV13 with TRBJ2-2; D is possibly TRBD2 (7 bases). This CDR3 has 16 residues. The germline V and J ends were trimmed by 5 bases and 6 bases, with 19 bases remaining between them. The germline gives CDR1 PRHDT, CDR2 FYEKMQ (reference sequence). CDR3 bases: TGTGCCAGCAGCCCAAGGACGGGGGGCCTACCCGGGGAGCTGTTTTTT. The encoded protein is CASSPRTGGLPGELFF.

This clone showed up just a few times. The J gene is TRBJ1-1, the V gene TRBV28; tentative D call: TRBD1 (6 bases). V was cut by 6 bases and J by 0 bases, with 14 bases left in between. This CDR3 is built from 15 residues. CDR1 MDHEN and CDR2 SYDVKM come from the germline V gene. CDR3 nucleotide sequence: TGTGCCAGCAGCACGCAGACAGGTATGAACACTGAAGCTTTCTTT. This codes for CASSTQTGMNTEAFF. The whole variable domain, remainder taken from reference TRBV28 and TRBJ1-1, is DVKVTQSSRYLVKRTGEKVFLECVQDMDHENMFWYRQDPGLGLRLIYFSYDVKMKEKGDIPEGYSVSREKKERFSLILESASTNQTSMYLCASSTQTGMNTEAFFGQGTRLTVV.

The rearrangement uses TRBV5-8 and TRBJ2-5; a weak D match, TRBD2 (6 bases). The CDR3 runs 17 residues. Trimming took off 6 bases at V and 5 bases at J, with 26 bases between the two ends. Germline lookup yields CDR1 SGHTS and CDR2 YDEGEE. The CDR3, as DNA: TGTGCCAGCAACCTCTGGGTGGCGGGGAGAACGGGGGAGACCCAGTACTTC. Its protein product is CASNLWVAGRTGETQYF.

The CDR3 DNA sequence: TGTGCCAGCAGCTTGTCGGGACTAGCCCTCGACTACGAGCAGTACTTC. It specifies CASSLSGLALDYEQYF. The rearrangement links TRBV7-2 to TRBJ2-7; 9 bases match TRBD2. The CDR3 has 16 amino acids. Germline CDR1 and CDR2: SGHTA and FQGNSA. V dropped 3 bases and J dropped 3; count of bases not matched to a gene: 9.

This clone occurred a few times. The chain links TRBV11-2 to TRBJ2-7; weak D call: TRBD1 (6 bases). This CDR3 is built from 15 residues. Between the trimmed V and J ends, which lost 3 bases and 4 bases, there was a span of 16 bases. In germline, CDR1 is SGHAT, CDR2 FQNNGV. DNA for the CDR3: TGTGCCAGCAGCTTCCCAGGGGCGGGTTCTTACGAGCAGTACTTC. This codes for CASSFPGAGSYEQYF. Complete variable domain (other parts from reference TRBV11-2 and TRBJ2-7): EAGVAQSPRYKIIEKRQSVAFWCNPISGHATLYWYQQILGQGPKLLIQFQNNGVVDDSQLPKDRFSAERLKGVDSTLKIQPAKLEDSAVYLCASSFPGAGSYEQYFGPGTRLTVT.

This clone was seen a single time. The chain uses TRBV5-4 and TRBJ2-3, with D unresolved. V shed 3 bases and J shed 1 base, with 12 bases lying between them. This CDR3 has 15 amino acids. Germline lookup yields CDR1 SGHNT and CDR2 YYREEE (reference sequence). The CDR3 sequence is CASSSLGMGTDTQYF. The CDR3 nucleotides are TGTGCCAGCAGCTCCCTCGGTATGGGCACAGATACGCAGTATTTT.

This clone appeared a few times. This chain's CDR3 is CASSLRRGRTGELFF. CDR3 nucleotide sequence: TGTGCCAGCAGCTTAAGGCGGGGGCGCACCGGGGAGCTGTTTTTT. This chain connects TRBV7-6 to TRBJ2-2, with a possible D match to TRBD2 (7 bases). Germline lookup yields CDR1 SGHVS and CDR2 FNYEAQ. The ends were cut back, 2 bases at V and 4 bases at J, with 11 bases in the middle. The CDR3 consists of 15 residues.

In its sample, this clone was seen a few times. The V call is TRBV15, the J call TRBJ1-6; D not resolved. Between the trimmed V and J ends, which lost 0 bases and 10 bases, there was a span of 4 bases. The CDR3 length is 12 residues. Germline loops: CDR1 LNHNV, CDR2 YYDKDF (reference sequence). In DNA, the CDR3 is TGTGCCACCAGCAGAGATTTCTCACCCCTCCACTTT. This codes for CATSRDFSPLHF.

Only a few counts were recorded for this clone. The chain employs TRBV9 and TRBJ2-2; no clear D. The ends were cut back, 4 bases at V and 6 bases at J, with 13 bases in the middle. CDR1 and CDR2 (germline): SGDLS, YYNGEE. This CDR3 has 14 amino acids. CDR3 sequence reads: CASSPKYSPGELFF. The CDR3 nucleotides read TGTGCCAGCAGCCCCAAGTATAGCCCCGGGGAGCTGTTTTTT.

The chain combines TRBV4-1 with TRBJ2-7; 7 nucleotides match TRBD2. V was pared by 3 bases and J by 6 bases, with 8 bases of the junction left unmatched. The CDR3 runs 14 residues. Per germline, CDR1 MGHRA and CDR2 YSYEKL. The CDR3 DNA sequence: TGCGCCAGCAGCCAGGTGGGAGGGGCAGGCGAGCAGTACTTC. Translation gives CASSQVGGAGEQYF.

The genes are TRBV4-1 and TRBJ2-7; D may be TRBD1 (6 bases). Germline-derived CDR1 and CDR2 are MGHRA and YSYEKL. The CDR3 spans 12 residues. V was trimmed by 3 bases and J by 6 bases, leaving 9 bases between them. The CDR3 DNA reads as TGCGCCAGCAGCCAGACAGGATCCGAGCAGTACTTC. The encoded protein is CASSQTGSEQYF.

CDR3 DNA sequence: TGTGCCAGCAGCCCCGCAGGGAACACCGGGGAGCTGTTTTTT. Translating it yields CASSPAGNTGELFF. The chain recombines TRBV7-2 with TRBJ2-2; D unclear. CDR1 and CDR2 from the germline V gene are SGHTA and FQGNSA. CDR3 length: 14 amino acids. V dropped 5 bases and J dropped 1 base, with 8 bases sitting between them.

This clone has a handful of counts. The CDR3, as DNA: TGTGCCAGCAGCTTAGAAGGTGGGGGACAGGGGCCCCACGAGCAGTACTTC. Residues: CASSLEGGGQGPHEQYF. V usage is TRBV13 and J usage is TRBJ2-7, with TRBD1 matching 10 bases. This CDR3 region has 17 residues. The V segment lost 1 base and the J segment 5 bases; nucleotides outside the gene matches: 11. CDR1 is PRHDT, CDR2 FYEKMQ, per germline (reference sequence).

The chain combines TRBV6-5 with TRBJ2-2; weak D call: TRBD1 (6 bases). The CDR3 has 15 residues. Germline V gene sequence: CDR1 MNHEY, CDR2 SVGAGI. V was pared by 5 bases and J by 4 bases, with 14 bases between. The CDR3 nucleotides are TGTGCCAGCAGTCCCGACAGGTTCGGCACCGGGGAGCTGTTTTTT. Protein sequence: CASSPDRFGTGELFF.

The chain has TRBV5-1 and TRBJ1-2; 8 bases fit TRBD1. Germline lookup yields CDR1 SGHRS and CDR2 YFSETQ. The CDR3 spans 14 residues. V gave up 4 bases and J gave up 8 bases; unmatched junction bases: 10. The CDR3 sequence: CASSRDRSSMGYTF. The CDR3 region has the DNA TGCGCCAGCAGCCGGGACAGGAGCTCGATGGGCTACACCTTC. Using reference TRBV5-1 and TRBJ1-2 for the parts outside the CDR3, the full variable domain is KAGVTQTPRYLIKTRGQQVTLSCSPISGHRSVSWYQQTPGQGLQFLFEYFSETQRNKGNFPGRFSGRQFSNSRSEMNVSTLELGDSALYLCASSRDRSSMGYTFGSGTRLTVV.

This sequence joins TRBV19 and TRBJ1-2, with D possibly matching TRBD1 (5 bases). The CDR3 length is 15 residues. Germline V CDR1 and CDR2: LNHDA, SQIVND (reference sequence). V gave up 3 bases and J gave up 0 bases, with 11 bases separating them. CDR3: CASSIGGTSNYGYTF. The CDR3 region has the DNA TGTGCCAGTAGTATCGGGGGGACGTCTAACTATGGCTACACCTTC.

The sample holds a few counts of this clone. The chain recombines TRBV5-1 with TRBJ2-7; weak D call: TRBD2 (6 bases). The ends were cut back, 0 bases at V and 2 bases at J, with 15 bases in the middle. CDR1 is SGHRS and CDR2 is YFSETQ in the germline V gene. The CDR3 spans 16 residues. CDR3 nucleotide sequence: TGCGCCAGCAGCTTGGCCAGCCTAGCGTATACCTACGAGCAGTACTTC. The encoded protein is CASSLASLAYTYEQYF.